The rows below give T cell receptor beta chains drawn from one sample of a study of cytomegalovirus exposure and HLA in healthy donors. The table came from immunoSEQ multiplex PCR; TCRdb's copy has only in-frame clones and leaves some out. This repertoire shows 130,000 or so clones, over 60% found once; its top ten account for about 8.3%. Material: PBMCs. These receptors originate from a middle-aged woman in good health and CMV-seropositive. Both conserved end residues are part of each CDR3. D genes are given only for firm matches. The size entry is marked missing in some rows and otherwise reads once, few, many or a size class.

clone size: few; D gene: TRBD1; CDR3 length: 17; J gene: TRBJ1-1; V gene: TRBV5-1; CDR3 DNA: TGCGCCAGCAGCTCCCTCCCCCCGGGACAGACGAACACTGAAGCTTTCTTT; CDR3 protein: CASSSLPPGQTNTEAFF
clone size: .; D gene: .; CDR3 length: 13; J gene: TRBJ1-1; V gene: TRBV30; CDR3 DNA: TGTGCCTGGGGTGGGGATCTAAGCGGCTCAGCTTTCTTT; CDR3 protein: CAWGGDLSGSAFF
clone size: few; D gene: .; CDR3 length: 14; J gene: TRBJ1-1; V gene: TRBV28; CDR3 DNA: TGTGCCAGCAGACCCTCGACAGGGAACACTGAAGCTTTCTTT; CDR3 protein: CASRPSTGNTEAFF
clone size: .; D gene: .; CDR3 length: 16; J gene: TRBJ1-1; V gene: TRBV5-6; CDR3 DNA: TGTGCCAGCAGCTTGGACAGGGCGGGGGGGAACACTGAAGCTTTCTTT; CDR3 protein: CASSLDRAGGNTEAFF
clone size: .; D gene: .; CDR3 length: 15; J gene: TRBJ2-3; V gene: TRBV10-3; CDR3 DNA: TGTGCCATCGGGGGGAGAGGGGTTGTCGAAGATACGCAGTATTTT; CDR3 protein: CAIGGRGVVEDTQYF
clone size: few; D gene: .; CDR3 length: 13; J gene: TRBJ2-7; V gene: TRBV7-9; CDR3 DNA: TGTGCCAGCAGCTTGAGCCCCATACGCGAGCAGTACTTC; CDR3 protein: CASSLSPIREQYF
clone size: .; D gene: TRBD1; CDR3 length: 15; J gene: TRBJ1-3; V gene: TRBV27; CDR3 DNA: TGTGCCAGCAGTTTGCAGGGGGGTACTGGAAACACCATATATTTT; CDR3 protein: CASSLQGGTGNTIYF
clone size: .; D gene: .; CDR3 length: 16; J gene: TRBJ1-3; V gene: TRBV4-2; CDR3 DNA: TGTGCCAGCAGCCAAGATGGGGGGAGCTCTGGAAACACCATATATTTT; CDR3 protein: CASSQDGGSSGNTIYF
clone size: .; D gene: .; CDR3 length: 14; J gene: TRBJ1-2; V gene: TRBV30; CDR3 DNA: TGTGCCTGGAGTGGACTCTTGGGAGGCTATGGCTACACCTTC; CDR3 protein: CAWSGLLGGYGYTF
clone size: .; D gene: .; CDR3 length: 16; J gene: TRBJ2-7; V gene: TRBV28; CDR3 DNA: TGTGCCAGCAGTCCGTCTAGGGACTTTTTATCCTACGAGCAGTACTTC; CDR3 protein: CASSPSRDFLSYEQYF
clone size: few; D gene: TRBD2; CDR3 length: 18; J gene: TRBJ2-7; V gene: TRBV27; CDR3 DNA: TGTGCCAGCAGTTTATCGGGACTAGCGGGAGGCCCGGCCTACGAGCAGTACTTC; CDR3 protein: CASSLSGLAGGPAYEQYF
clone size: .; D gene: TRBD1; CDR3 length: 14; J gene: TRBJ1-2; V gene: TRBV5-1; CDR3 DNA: TGCGCCAGCAGCTCACAGGGGAGGAACTATGAAAACACCTTC; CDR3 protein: CASSSQGRNYENTF
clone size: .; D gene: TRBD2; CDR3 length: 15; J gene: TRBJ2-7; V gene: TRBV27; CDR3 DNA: TGTGCCAGCCAACTAAGCGGGAACGATGCCTACGAGCAGTACTTC; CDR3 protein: CASQLSGNDAYEQYF
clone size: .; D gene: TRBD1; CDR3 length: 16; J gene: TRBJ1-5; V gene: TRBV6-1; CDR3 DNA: TGTGCCAGCAGTGGACAGGGGGGGACCGGCAATCAGCCCCAGCATTTT; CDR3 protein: CASSGQGGTGNQPQHF
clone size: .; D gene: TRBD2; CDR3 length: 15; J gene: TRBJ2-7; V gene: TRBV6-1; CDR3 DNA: TGTGCCAGCAGCCCATCTAGCGGGAGGATCGACGAGCAGTACTTC; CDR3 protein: CASSPSSGRIDEQYF
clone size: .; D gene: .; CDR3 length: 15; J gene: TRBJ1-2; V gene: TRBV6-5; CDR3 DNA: TGTGCCAGCAGGGGCCCACAGGCCAACAAATATGGCTACACCTTC; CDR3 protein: CASRGPQANKYGYTF
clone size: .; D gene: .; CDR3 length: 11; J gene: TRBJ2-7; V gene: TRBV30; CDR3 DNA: TGTGCCTGGCGACAGAGAAACGAGCAGTACTTC; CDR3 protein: CAWRQRNEQYF
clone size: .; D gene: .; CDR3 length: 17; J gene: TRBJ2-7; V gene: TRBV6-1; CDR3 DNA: TGTGCCAGCAGTGAACCTGTAGGCGCAGGGATAGGGTACGAGCAGTACTTC; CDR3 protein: CASSEPVGAGIGYEQYF